The rows below give T cell receptor beta chains drawn from one sample of a study of T cell responses to AZD1222 COVID-19 vaccine. Assay: immunoSEQ multiplex PCR; the TCRdb copy retains only in-frame clones and omits some. The sample has about 130,000 clones; roughly 85% are singletons. The starting material was peripheral blood, obtained on day 0 of AZD1222 vaccination. The receptors were sampled from an adult in good health. Both conserved end residues are part of each CDR3. The D gene is left open where the match is weak. Size values are once, few and many counts, or a class for expanded clones, and some rows have none.

cdr3_nt: TGCGCCAGCAGCCAACCCCCGTGGGCTAATTCACCCCTCCACTTT; cdr3_aa: CASSQPPWANSPLHF; clone_size: .; d_call: .; cdr3_length: 15; j_call: TRBJ1-6; v_call: TRBV4-1
cdr3_nt: TGCGCCAGCAGCTCGATGGTCCTAGCGGATAGCTCCTACAATGAGCAGTTCTTC; cdr3_aa: CASSSMVLADSSYNEQFF; clone_size: .; d_call: TRBD2; cdr3_length: 18; j_call: TRBJ2-1; v_call: TRBV4-1
cdr3_nt: TGCGCCAGCAGCTTCGGCGGACCGGGGGAGACCCAGTACTTC; cdr3_aa: CASSFGGPGETQYF; clone_size: .; d_call: .; cdr3_length: 14; j_call: TRBJ2-5; v_call: TRBV5-1
cdr3_nt: TGCGCCAGCAGCCAAGGCCCTGGGACAGGGGCTCAGCCCCAGCATTTT; cdr3_aa: CASSQGPGTGAQPQHF; clone_size: .; d_call: TRBD1; cdr3_length: 16; j_call: TRBJ1-5; v_call: TRBV4-1
cdr3_nt: TGCAGCGTTGCGACAGGGGGCGACTACGAGCAGTACTTC; cdr3_aa: CSVATGGDYEQYF; clone_size: .; d_call: TRBD1; cdr3_length: 13; j_call: TRBJ2-7; v_call: TRBV29-1
cdr3_nt: TGTGCCAGCAGTGAATCGCTTGAAGGGTATGGCTACACCTTC; cdr3_aa: CASSESLEGYGYTF; clone_size: .; d_call: .; cdr3_length: 14; j_call: TRBJ1-2; v_call: TRBV25-1
cdr3_nt: TGTGCCAGCAGTCTAGCGGGCAATGAGCAGTTCTTC; cdr3_aa: CASSLAGNEQFF; clone_size: .; d_call: TRBD2; cdr3_length: 12; j_call: TRBJ2-1; v_call: TRBV28
cdr3_nt: TGTGCCTGGAGTGTTGGACAGAGGTACGAGCAGTACTTC; cdr3_aa: CAWSVGQRYEQYF; clone_size: .; d_call: .; cdr3_length: 13; j_call: TRBJ2-7; v_call: TRBV30
cdr3_nt: TGCGCCAGCAGCTTGGCCGGAATTGGTTCGGGGGAGCCCCAGCATTTT; cdr3_aa: CASSLAGIGSGEPQHF; clone_size: .; d_call: .; cdr3_length: 16; j_call: TRBJ1-5; v_call: TRBV5-1
cdr3_nt: TGTGCCAGCAGTGGAGGGGTTTACGAGCAGTACTTC; cdr3_aa: CASSGGVYEQYF; clone_size: .; d_call: .; cdr3_length: 12; j_call: TRBJ2-7; v_call: TRBV25-1
cdr3_nt: TGTGCCAGCAGTTACTCGACCTATTCACCCCTCCACTTT; cdr3_aa: CASSYSTYSPLHF; clone_size: .; d_call: .; cdr3_length: 13; j_call: TRBJ1-6; v_call: TRBV6-5
cdr3_nt: TGTGCCAGCAGCCATCAAACAGGGGGCTTCGCTCAGCCCCAGCATTTT; cdr3_aa: CASSHQTGGFAQPQHF; clone_size: once; d_call: TRBD1; cdr3_length: 16; j_call: TRBJ1-5; v_call: TRBV7-2
cdr3_nt: TGTGCCAGCAGCTTGGGACTAGCGGGGGGGAACACCGGGGAGCTGTTTTTT; cdr3_aa: CASSLGLAGGNTGELFF; clone_size: .; d_call: TRBD2; cdr3_length: 17; j_call: TRBJ2-2; v_call: TRBV7-2
cdr3_nt: TGTGCCAGCAGTTACTCGAACAGGGGCAGGGAAAAACTGTTTTTT; cdr3_aa: CASSYSNRGREKLFF; clone_size: once; d_call: TRBD1; cdr3_length: 15; j_call: TRBJ1-4; v_call: TRBV6-5
cdr3_nt: TGCAGTGCGGTAGATAAGGGGACGTACTTC; cdr3_aa: CSAVDKGTYF; clone_size: few; d_call: .; cdr3_length: 10; j_call: TRBJ2-7; v_call: TRBV20-1
cdr3_nt: TGCGCCAGCAGCCAAACACCCTTTGGGACAGGGAGGCACGAGCAGTACTTC; cdr3_aa: CASSQTPFGTGRHEQYF; clone_size: .; d_call: TRBD1; cdr3_length: 17; j_call: TRBJ2-7; v_call: TRBV4-1
cdr3_nt: TGTGCCAGCAGCTTAGTCCAGGGAGGTGAGGATACGCAGTATTTT; cdr3_aa: CASSLVQGGEDTQYF; clone_size: .; d_call: .; cdr3_length: 15; j_call: TRBJ2-3; v_call: TRBV7-2
cdr3_nt: TGTGCCAGCAGTTTACACCCACTCTCTGAAGCTTTCTTT; cdr3_aa: CASSLHPLSEAFF; clone_size: medium-sized; d_call: .; cdr3_length: 13; j_call: TRBJ1-1; v_call: TRBV27
cdr3_nt: TGCGCCAGCAGCGTTGACAGGGGGCAGGGATATGGCTACACCTTC; cdr3_aa: CASSVDRGQGYGYTF; clone_size: .; d_call: TRBD1; cdr3_length: 15; j_call: TRBJ1-2; v_call: TRBV5-1
cdr3_nt: TGTGCCAGCAGCCACCGACAGGGAGAGGGGAACGAGCAGTACTTC; cdr3_aa: CASSHRQGEGNEQYF; clone_size: few; d_call: TRBD1; cdr3_length: 15; j_call: TRBJ2-7; v_call: TRBV11-1
cdr3_nt: TGTGCCAGAGGGGGCGGGACGGACACCGGGGAGCTGTTTTTT; cdr3_aa: CARGGGTDTGELFF; clone_size: .; d_call: .; cdr3_length: 14; j_call: TRBJ2-2; v_call: TRBV2
cdr3_nt: TGTGCCAGCTCACTGGGTAGGGGCTCCAACACTGAAGCTTTCTTT; cdr3_aa: CASSLGRGSNTEAFF; clone_size: .; d_call: .; cdr3_length: 15; j_call: TRBJ1-1; v_call: TRBV18
cdr3_nt: TGTGCCAGCAGCCACACCGTCGATGAGCAGTTCTTC; cdr3_aa: CASSHTVDEQFF; clone_size: once; d_call: .; cdr3_length: 12; j_call: TRBJ2-1; v_call: TRBV14
cdr3_nt: TGTGCCAGCAGCCCACGGAGCAGGGGGAACACTGAAGCTTTCTTT; cdr3_aa: CASSPRSRGNTEAFF; clone_size: .; d_call: .; cdr3_length: 15; j_call: TRBJ1-1; v_call: TRBV7-2
cdr3_nt: TGTGCCAGCAGTGAACGGGAGGAAGCTTTCTTT; cdr3_aa: CASSEREEAFF; clone_size: .; d_call: .; cdr3_length: 11; j_call: TRBJ1-1; v_call: TRBV2
cdr3_nt: TGTGCCAGCAGCTTAACGAGGGGGGAAGGCACTGAAGCTTTCTTT; cdr3_aa: CASSLTRGEGTEAFF; clone_size: .; d_call: .; cdr3_length: 15; j_call: TRBJ1-1; v_call: TRBV7-2
cdr3_nt: TGTGCCAGCAGCTTGACTAGCTCCTACAATGAGCAGTTCTTC; cdr3_aa: CASSLTSSYNEQFF; clone_size: .; d_call: .; cdr3_length: 14; j_call: TRBJ2-1; v_call: TRBV5-8
cdr3_nt: TGTGCCAGCAGCTTACTGGGCCCCTACAATGAGCAGTTCTTC; cdr3_aa: CASSLLGPYNEQFF; clone_size: .; d_call: .; cdr3_length: 14; j_call: TRBJ2-1; v_call: TRBV7-9
cdr3_nt: TGTGCCACCAGTGATTTAGCCAGTAAGATCAATCAGCCCCAGCATTTT; cdr3_aa: CATSDLASKINQPQHF; clone_size: .; d_call: .; cdr3_length: 16; j_call: TRBJ1-5; v_call: TRBV24-1
cdr3_nt: TGCGCCAGCAGCCAGGGACACGCAACTAATGAAAAACTGTTTTTT; cdr3_aa: CASSQGHATNEKLFF; clone_size: once; d_call: .; cdr3_length: 15; j_call: TRBJ1-4; v_call: TRBV5-1
cdr3_nt: TGTGCCAGCAGTAGACAGGTGAACAATGAGCAGTTCTTC; cdr3_aa: CASSRQVNNEQFF; clone_size: once; d_call: .; cdr3_length: 13; j_call: TRBJ2-1; v_call: TRBV27
cdr3_nt: TGTGCCACCAGCAGAAACAGGGTATCGGGTACTGAAGCTTTCTTT; cdr3_aa: CATSRNRVSGTEAFF; clone_size: .; d_call: .; cdr3_length: 15; j_call: TRBJ1-1; v_call: TRBV15
cdr3_nt: TGTGCCAGCAGTCGTTACGTCGACAATCAGCCCCAGCATTTT; cdr3_aa: CASSRYVDNQPQHF; clone_size: .; d_call: .; cdr3_length: 14; j_call: TRBJ1-5; v_call: TRBV27
cdr3_nt: TGCGCCAGCAGCCAGTCCGGGACCGGAGTCTATGGCTACACCTTC; cdr3_aa: CASSQSGTGVYGYTF; clone_size: .; d_call: .; cdr3_length: 15; j_call: TRBJ1-2; v_call: TRBV4-1
cdr3_nt: TGTGCCAGCAGCCAAACTAGATCGAACACTGAAGCTTTCTTT; cdr3_aa: CASSQTRSNTEAFF; clone_size: .; d_call: .; cdr3_length: 14; j_call: TRBJ1-1; v_call: TRBV7-9
cdr3_nt: TGTGCCAGCAGCGTAGAAGGGACAGGGAGCTCCTACGAGCAGTACTTC; cdr3_aa: CASSVEGTGSSYEQYF; clone_size: once; d_call: TRBD1; cdr3_length: 16; j_call: TRBJ2-7; v_call: TRBV9
cdr3_nt: TGCGCCAGCAGTCCAGGGGGGGACACCGGGGAGCTGTTTTTT; cdr3_aa: CASSPGGDTGELFF; clone_size: .; d_call: .; cdr3_length: 14; j_call: TRBJ2-2; v_call: TRBV5-1
cdr3_nt: TGCGCCAGCGGGGGGACCGGGGAGCTGTTTTTT; cdr3_aa: CASGGTGELFF; clone_size: once; d_call: .; cdr3_length: 11; j_call: TRBJ2-2; v_call: TRBV4-1
cdr3_nt: TGTGCTAGTGGTCCCCCCAGGTACCAAGAGACCCAGTACTTC; cdr3_aa: CASGPPRYQETQYF; clone_size: .; d_call: .; cdr3_length: 14; j_call: TRBJ2-5; v_call: TRBV12-5
cdr3_nt: TGTGCCAGCAGTGAAGCGGCAGGGCTCACAGATACGCAGTATTTT; cdr3_aa: CASSEAAGLTDTQYF; clone_size: .; d_call: .; cdr3_length: 15; j_call: TRBJ2-3; v_call: TRBV6-1
cdr3_nt: TGCGCCAGCAGCTTGGGGGACAACAATGAGCAGTTCTTC; cdr3_aa: CASSLGDNNEQFF; clone_size: .; d_call: .; cdr3_length: 13; j_call: TRBJ2-1; v_call: TRBV5-1
cdr3_nt: TGTGCCAGCAGCTTGAGCTACTCTGGAAACACCATATATTTT; cdr3_aa: CASSLSYSGNTIYF; clone_size: .; d_call: .; cdr3_length: 14; j_call: TRBJ1-3; v_call: TRBV7-6
cdr3_nt: TGTGCCAGCAGTTACTCCGCGGATGGCTACACCTTC; cdr3_aa: CASSYSADGYTF; clone_size: .; d_call: .; cdr3_length: 12; j_call: TRBJ1-2; v_call: TRBV12-3/TRBV12-4
cdr3_nt: TGTGCCAGCAACTACCTCTTGAGCGGGAGAGGCGAGCAGTTCTTC; cdr3_aa: CASNYLLSGRGEQFF; clone_size: .; d_call: TRBD2; cdr3_length: 15; j_call: TRBJ2-1; v_call: TRBV7-9
cdr3_nt: TGTGCCAGCAGCACAGACAGGGCCTCCCACGAGCAGTACTTC; cdr3_aa: CASSTDRASHEQYF; clone_size: .; d_call: TRBD1; cdr3_length: 14; j_call: TRBJ2-7; v_call: TRBV6-2/TRBV6-3
cdr3_nt: TGCGCCAGCAGCTTACTTGACGGAATAGGGAATGAAAAACTGTTTTTT; cdr3_aa: CASSLLDGIGNEKLFF; clone_size: .; d_call: .; cdr3_length: 16; j_call: TRBJ1-4; v_call: TRBV5-1
cdr3_nt: TGTGCCAGCATGAATAGAAACACCGGGGAGCTGTTTTTT; cdr3_aa: CASMNRNTGELFF; clone_size: .; d_call: .; cdr3_length: 13; j_call: TRBJ2-2; v_call: TRBV5-8
cdr3_nt: TGTGCCAGCAGCGCTACAGGGTTCACTGAAGCTTTCTTT; cdr3_aa: CASSATGFTEAFF; clone_size: .; d_call: .; cdr3_length: 13; j_call: TRBJ1-1; v_call: TRBV11-1